The rows below give T cell receptor beta chains drawn from one sample of a study of control samples from healthy donors and cancer patients. The data were produced by immunoSEQ multiplex PCR, yet TCRdb's version contains in-frame clones alone and is incomplete. The table records approximately 70,000 clones, approximately 87% of them present only once. Sequencing was performed on blood. The receptors shown here come from a man aged 50 to 60 in good health. The CDR3 runs from the conserved cysteine through the conserved F or W. Fields, in order: clone size, D gene, J gene, V gene, CDR3 DNA, CDR3 protein. The D gene is left open where the match is weak. A row's size may be missing; if present it is once, few, many or a size class.

clone size: medium-sized
D gene: TRBD1
J gene: TRBJ1-3
V gene: TRBV20-1
CDR3 DNA: TGCAGTGCTACGGACAGGGGGCCTTTATATTTT
CDR3 protein: CSATDRGPLYF

clone size: NA
D gene: NA
J gene: TRBJ1-1
V gene: TRBV12-1
CDR3 DNA: NA
CDR3 protein: CASIPGEYECEAFF

clone size: NA
D gene: TRBD1
J gene: TRBJ2-1
V gene: TRBV6-2/TRBV6-3
CDR3 DNA: TGTGCCAGCAGCCACCGGGACAGGGGTGGGAATGAGCAGTTCTTC
CDR3 protein: CASSHRDRGGNEQFF

clone size: NA
D gene: NA
J gene: TRBJ2-1
V gene: TRBV7-9
CDR3 DNA: TGTGCCAGCAGTTCGGGACTCCTCAATGAGCAGTTCTTC
CDR3 protein: CASSSGLLNEQFF

clone size: few
D gene: NA
J gene: TRBJ1-1
V gene: TRBV21-1
CDR3 DNA: TGTGCCGGGACAGGGGACCGAGGCACTGAAGCTTTCTTT
CDR3 protein: CAGTGDRGTEAFF

clone size: NA
D gene: NA
J gene: TRBJ1-3
V gene: TRBV15
CDR3 DNA: TGTGCCACCAGCAGAGATCAAGGCCGTGGAAACACCATATATTTT
CDR3 protein: CATSRDQGRGNTIYF

clone size: NA
D gene: TRBD2
J gene: TRBJ2-7
V gene: TRBV6-5
CDR3 DNA: TGTGCCAGCTCTTGGGAGGGCTTGAGCTCCTACGAGCAGTACTTC
CDR3 protein: CASSWEGLSSYEQYF

clone size: NA
D gene: TRBD1
J gene: TRBJ1-2
V gene: TRBV7-2
CDR3 DNA: TGTGCCAGCAGCCCAGATGAGACCGGGACAGGGGGCTACTATGGCTACACCTTC
CDR3 protein: CASSPDETGTGGYYGYTF

clone size: NA
D gene: NA
J gene: TRBJ2-7
V gene: TRBV3-1/TRBV3-2
CDR3 DNA: TGTGCCAGCAGCCAATTGAGCTACGAGCAGTACTTC
CDR3 protein: CASSQLSYEQYF

clone size: NA
D gene: NA
J gene: TRBJ2-7
V gene: TRBV6-1
CDR3 DNA: TGTGCCAGCAGTGCACGGTGGTCTCAAGATTCCTACGAGCAGTACTTC
CDR3 protein: CASSARWSQDSYEQYF

clone size: NA
D gene: NA
J gene: TRBJ1-5
V gene: TRBV28
CDR3 DNA: TGTGCCAGCAGTTTAAGTACAGGCAATCAGCCCCAGCATTTT
CDR3 protein: CASSLSTGNQPQHF

clone size: NA
D gene: NA
J gene: TRBJ1-5
V gene: TRBV15
CDR3 DNA: TGTGCCACCAGCAGAGAGATCCGGGATCAGCCCCAGCATTTT
CDR3 protein: CATSREIRDQPQHF

clone size: NA
D gene: NA
J gene: TRBJ2-7
V gene: TRBV4-3
CDR3 DNA: TGCGCCAGCAGCCAAGAAGGCCCAATTTCAGGGAATTTCGACGAGCAGTACTTC
CDR3 protein: CASSQEGPISGNFDEQYF

clone size: once
D gene: TRBD1
J gene: TRBJ1-2
V gene: TRBV5-4
CDR3 DNA: TGTGCCAGCAGCCTACTAGACAGGGAAAGGGGCTACACCTTC
CDR3 protein: CASSLLDRERGYTF

clone size: NA
D gene: NA
J gene: TRBJ2-1
V gene: TRBV5-1
CDR3 DNA: TGCGCCAGCAGCCCGGCTAGAAATGAGCAGTTCTTC
CDR3 protein: CASSPARNEQFF

clone size: NA
D gene: TRBD1
J gene: TRBJ1-1
V gene: TRBV7-9
CDR3 DNA: TGTGCCAGCACCGGATTGTGGACAGGGGGCGAAGCTTTCTTT
CDR3 protein: CASTGLWTGGEAFF

clone size: NA
D gene: NA
J gene: TRBJ1-6
V gene: TRBV11-2
CDR3 DNA: TGTGCCAGCAGCTTAGTGGTGGATTGGGGTTCACCCCTCCACTTT
CDR3 protein: CASSLVVDWGSPLHF

clone size: NA
D gene: NA
J gene: TRBJ2-1
V gene: TRBV6-5
CDR3 DNA: TGTGCCAGCAGTTCGTCGGCAGGGGCCTACAATGAGCAGTTCTTC
CDR3 protein: CASSSSAGAYNEQFF

clone size: NA
D gene: NA
J gene: TRBJ2-5
V gene: TRBV2
CDR3 DNA: TGTGCCAGCAGTGCATCCCGGGGCGAGGAGACCCAGTACTTC
CDR3 protein: CASSASRGEETQYF

clone size: once
D gene: NA
J gene: TRBJ2-3
V gene: TRBV24-1
CDR3 DNA: TGTGCCACCAGTGATTTGGGGGCAGATACGCAGTATTTT
CDR3 protein: CATSDLGADTQYF

clone size: NA
D gene: NA
J gene: TRBJ1-1
V gene: TRBV9
CDR3 DNA: TGTGCCAGCAGCGGGAACACTGAAGCTTTCTTT
CDR3 protein: CASSGNTEAFF

clone size: NA
D gene: TRBD1
J gene: TRBJ2-7
V gene: TRBV27
CDR3 DNA: TGTGCCAGCAGTTTTGCCACAGGGGTGACTGAGCTGTACTTC
CDR3 protein: CASSFATGVTELYF

clone size: NA
D gene: NA
J gene: TRBJ2-7
V gene: TRBV6-2/TRBV6-3
CDR3 DNA: TGTGCCAGCAGTTACGTGAACGACGAGCAGTACTTC
CDR3 protein: CASSYVNDEQYF

clone size: NA
D gene: NA
J gene: TRBJ2-1
V gene: TRBV9
CDR3 DNA: TGTGCCAGCAGCGTGGCAGCCGGAGTGGTATGGAGTGAGCAGTTCTTC
CDR3 protein: CASSVAAGVVWSEQFF

clone size: few
D gene: NA
J gene: TRBJ2-7
V gene: TRBV6-2/TRBV6-3
CDR3 DNA: TGTGCCAGCAGTTACTCTGGGGAATATTACGAGCAGTACTTC
CDR3 protein: CASSYSGEYYEQYF

clone size: NA
D gene: NA
J gene: TRBJ2-7
V gene: TRBV6-1
CDR3 DNA: TGTGCCAGCAGTGAAGGGTCAGGGGCAGCCTACGAGCAGTACTTC
CDR3 protein: CASSEGSGAAYEQYF

clone size: NA
D gene: NA
J gene: TRBJ1-1
V gene: TRBV7-2
CDR3 DNA: TGTGCCAGCAGCTTAGTGGCCACGAACACTGAAGCTTTCTTT
CDR3 protein: CASSLVATNTEAFF

clone size: NA
D gene: NA
J gene: TRBJ1-2
V gene: TRBV2
CDR3 DNA: TGTGCCAGCAGGCCAGGTTCGTCACAGGACAGTTTCAACTATGGCTACACCTTC
CDR3 protein: CASRPGSSQDSFNYGYTF

clone size: NA
D gene: TRBD2
J gene: TRBJ2-7
V gene: TRBV7-2
CDR3 DNA: TGTGCCAGCAGCTTAGATGCGGGGGGGAGCTCCTACGAGCAGTACTTC
CDR3 protein: CASSLDAGGSSYEQYF

clone size: NA
D gene: NA
J gene: TRBJ2-7
V gene: TRBV14
CDR3 DNA: TGTGCCAGCAGCCAAGATGGGGGGCCGGCCTCCTACGAGCAGTACTTC
CDR3 protein: CASSQDGGPASYEQYF

clone size: NA
D gene: NA
J gene: TRBJ1-1
V gene: TRBV7-2
CDR3 DNA: TGTGCCAGCAGCCCCCTTTTAGTCCGGGACACGGTACGAGCTTTCTTT
CDR3 protein: CASSPLLVRDTVRAFF

clone size: NA
D gene: TRBD1
J gene: TRBJ1-1
V gene: TRBV5-6
CDR3 DNA: TGTGCCAGCAGCCTTACCACAGGGGGGAACACTGAAGCTTTCTTT
CDR3 protein: CASSLTTGGNTEAFF

clone size: once
D gene: NA
J gene: TRBJ1-2
V gene: TRBV4-1
CDR3 DNA: TGCGCCAGCAGCCAAGCCGGAAGGGGGGCAATGCTCTATGGCTACACCTTC
CDR3 protein: CASSQAGRGAMLYGYTF

clone size: NA
D gene: NA
J gene: TRBJ1-2
V gene: TRBV6-2/TRBV6-3
CDR3 DNA: TGTGCCAGCAGTTACGGAGAAGCGACAAGTAACTATGGCTACACCTTC
CDR3 protein: CASSYGEATSNYGYTF

clone size: NA
D gene: NA
J gene: TRBJ1-5
V gene: TRBV2
CDR3 DNA: TGTGCCAGCAGTGACGTGGCAAGCAATCAGCCCCAGCATTTT
CDR3 protein: CASSDVASNQPQHF